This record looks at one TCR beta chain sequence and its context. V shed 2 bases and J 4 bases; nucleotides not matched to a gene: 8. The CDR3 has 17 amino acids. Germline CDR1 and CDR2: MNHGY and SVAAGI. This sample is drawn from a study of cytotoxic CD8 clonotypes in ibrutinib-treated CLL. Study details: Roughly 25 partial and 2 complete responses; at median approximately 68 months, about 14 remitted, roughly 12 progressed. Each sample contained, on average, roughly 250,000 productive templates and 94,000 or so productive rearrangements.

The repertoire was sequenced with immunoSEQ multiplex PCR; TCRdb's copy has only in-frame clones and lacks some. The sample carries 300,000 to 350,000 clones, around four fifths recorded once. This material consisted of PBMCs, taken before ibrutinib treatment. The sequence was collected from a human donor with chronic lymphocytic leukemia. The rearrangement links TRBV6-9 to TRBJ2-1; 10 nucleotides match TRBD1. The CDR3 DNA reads TGTGCCAGCAGTTATAGAGGGACAGGGGAGCTATACAATGAGCAGTTCTTC. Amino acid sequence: CASSYRGTGELYNEQFF.